The 6 T cell receptor beta chains presented below share a single source sample, sequenced in a study of blood T cell repertoires in COVID-19. The repertoire was sequenced with immunoSEQ multiplex PCR; TCRdb's copy has only in-frame clones and lacks some. The table lists under 250,000 clones, about 84% of them singletons, with 1.8% in the top ten. Material: PBMCs or T cells enriched from blood (not recorded which). The receptors here all came from a man aged 60 to 75 who had recovered from COVID-19.

This chain joins TRBV12-5 and TRBJ1-5; 7 bases line up with TRBD1. There are 15 residues in the CDR3. Looked up from germline, CDR1 is LGHNT and CDR2 is FRNRAP. With V trimmed by 6 bases and J by 0 bases, 5 bases remained unmatched. DNA for the CDR3: TGTGCTAGTGGCCTGGGACAGAATAGCAATCAGCCCCAGCATTTT. Its translation is CASGLGQNSNQPQHF.

The CDR3, as DNA: TGTGCCAGCAGCCCCAGACAGGTCACTGAAGCTTTCTTT. Encoded protein: CASSPRQVTEAFF. The chain recombines TRBV6-5 with TRBJ1-1, with a tentative D call TRBD1 (6 bases). V shed 6 bases and J shed 4 bases, with 12 bases lying between them. This CDR3 is 13 amino acids long. CDR1 and CDR2 from the germline V gene are MNHEY and SVGAGI.

This clone was seen a few times. The chain carries TRBV11-2 and TRBJ2-1; tentative D call: TRBD2 (6 bases). The length of the CDR3 is 13 residues. Between the trimmed V and J ends, which lost 7 bases and 10 bases, there was a span of 17 bases. Germline V gene data show CDR1 as SGHAT and CDR2 as FQNNGV. The CDR3 coding sequence is TGTGCCAGCACTACGGGGGTCGTGGAAGAGCAGTTCTTC. The encoded protein is CASTTGVVEEQFF.

The DNA for the CDR3 is TGCGCCAGCGGACGACAGGAGGTCCATGAGCAGTTCTTC. Its protein product is CASGRQEVHEQFF. This chain uses TRBV5-1 with TRBJ2-1; a possible D gene is TRBD1 (6 bases). V was shortened by 7 bases and J by 8 bases, with 16 bases between the two germline ends. In germline, CDR1 is SGHRS, CDR2 YFSETQ. The CDR3 loop spans 13 amino acids.

The genes are TRBV6-2 or TRBV6-3 and TRBJ2-4; 8 nucleotides align to TRBD1. CDR3 size: 15 residues. Germline trimming cut 5 bases from V and 0 bases from J; bases unmatched to any gene: 3. Germline values: CDR1 MNHEY, CDR2 SVGEGT. CDR3 loop: CASSDRGRAKNIQYF. The CDR3 DNA sequence: TGTGCCAGCAGTGACAGGGGTCGAGCCAAAAACATTCAGTACTTC.

This clone was counted between two and nine times. Other DNA sequences in this sample translate to the same CDR3. This chain's CDR3 is CASSLGRNTEAFF. CDR3 in DNA: TGCGCCAGCAGCCTCGGGAGGAACACTGAAGCTTTCTTT. The chain employs TRBV5-1 and TRBJ1-1; D is unresolved. The V and J ends lost 4 bases and 1 base respectively, with 8 bases between them. Germline V gene data show CDR1 as SGHRS and CDR2 as YFSETQ. The CDR3 has 13 amino acids.